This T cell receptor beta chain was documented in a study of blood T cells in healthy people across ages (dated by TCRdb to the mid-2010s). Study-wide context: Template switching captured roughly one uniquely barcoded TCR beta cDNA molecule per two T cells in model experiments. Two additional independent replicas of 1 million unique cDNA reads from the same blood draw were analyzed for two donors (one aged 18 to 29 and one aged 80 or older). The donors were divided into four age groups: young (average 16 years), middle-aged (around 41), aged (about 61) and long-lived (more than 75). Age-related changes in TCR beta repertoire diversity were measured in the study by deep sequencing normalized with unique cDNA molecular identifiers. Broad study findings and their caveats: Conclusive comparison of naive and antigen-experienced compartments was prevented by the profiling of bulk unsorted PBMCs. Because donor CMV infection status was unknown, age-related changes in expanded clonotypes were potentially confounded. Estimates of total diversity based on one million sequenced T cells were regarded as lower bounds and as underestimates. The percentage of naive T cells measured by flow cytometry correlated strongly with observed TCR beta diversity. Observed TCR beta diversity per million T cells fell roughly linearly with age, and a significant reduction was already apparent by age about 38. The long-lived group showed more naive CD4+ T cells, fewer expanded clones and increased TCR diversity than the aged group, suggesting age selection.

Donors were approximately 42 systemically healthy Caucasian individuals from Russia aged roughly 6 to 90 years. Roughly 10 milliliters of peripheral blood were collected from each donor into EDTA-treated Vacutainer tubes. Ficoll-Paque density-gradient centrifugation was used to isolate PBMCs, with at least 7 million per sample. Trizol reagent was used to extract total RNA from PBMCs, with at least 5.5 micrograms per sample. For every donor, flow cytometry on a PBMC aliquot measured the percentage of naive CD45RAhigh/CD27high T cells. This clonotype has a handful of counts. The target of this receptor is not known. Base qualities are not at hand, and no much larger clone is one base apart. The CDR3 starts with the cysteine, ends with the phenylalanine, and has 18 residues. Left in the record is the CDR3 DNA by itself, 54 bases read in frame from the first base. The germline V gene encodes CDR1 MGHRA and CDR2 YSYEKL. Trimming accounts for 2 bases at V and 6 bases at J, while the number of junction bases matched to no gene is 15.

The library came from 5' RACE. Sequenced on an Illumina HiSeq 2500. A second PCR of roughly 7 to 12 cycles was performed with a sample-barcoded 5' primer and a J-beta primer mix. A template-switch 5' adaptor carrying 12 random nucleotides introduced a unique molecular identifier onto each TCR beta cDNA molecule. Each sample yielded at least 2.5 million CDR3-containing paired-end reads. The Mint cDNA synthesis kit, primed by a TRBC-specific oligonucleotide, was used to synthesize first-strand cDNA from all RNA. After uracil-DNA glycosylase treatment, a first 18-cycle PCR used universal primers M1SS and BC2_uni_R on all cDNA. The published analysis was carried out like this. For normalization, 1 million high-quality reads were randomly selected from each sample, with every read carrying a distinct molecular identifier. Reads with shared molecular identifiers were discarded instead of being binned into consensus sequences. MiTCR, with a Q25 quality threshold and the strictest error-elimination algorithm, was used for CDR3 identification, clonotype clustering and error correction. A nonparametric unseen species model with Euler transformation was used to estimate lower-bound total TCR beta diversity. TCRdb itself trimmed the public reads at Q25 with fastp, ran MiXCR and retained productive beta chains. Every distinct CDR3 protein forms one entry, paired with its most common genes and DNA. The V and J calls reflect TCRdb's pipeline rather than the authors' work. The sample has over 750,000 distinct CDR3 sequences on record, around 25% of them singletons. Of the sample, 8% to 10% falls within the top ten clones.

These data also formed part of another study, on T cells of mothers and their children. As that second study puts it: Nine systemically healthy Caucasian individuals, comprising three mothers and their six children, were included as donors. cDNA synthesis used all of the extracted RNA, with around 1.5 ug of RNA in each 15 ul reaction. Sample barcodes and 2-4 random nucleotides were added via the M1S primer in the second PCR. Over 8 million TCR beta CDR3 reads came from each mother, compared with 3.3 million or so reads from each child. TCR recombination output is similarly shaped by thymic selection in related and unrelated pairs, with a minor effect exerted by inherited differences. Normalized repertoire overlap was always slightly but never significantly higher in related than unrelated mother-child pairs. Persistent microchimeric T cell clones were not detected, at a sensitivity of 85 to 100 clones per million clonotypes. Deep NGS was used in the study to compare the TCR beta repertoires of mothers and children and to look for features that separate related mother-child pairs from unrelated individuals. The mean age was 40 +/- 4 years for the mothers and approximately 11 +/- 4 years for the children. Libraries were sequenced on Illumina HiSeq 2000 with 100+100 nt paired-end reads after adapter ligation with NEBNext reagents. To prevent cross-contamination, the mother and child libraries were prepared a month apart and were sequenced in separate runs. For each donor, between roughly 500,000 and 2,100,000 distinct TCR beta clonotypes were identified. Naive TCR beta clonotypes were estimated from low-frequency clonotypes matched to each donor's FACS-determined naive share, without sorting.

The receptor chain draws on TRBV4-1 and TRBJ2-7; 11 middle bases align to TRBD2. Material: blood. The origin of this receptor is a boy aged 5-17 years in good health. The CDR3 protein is CASSQQGQGLLAGAEQYF. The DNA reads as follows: TGCGCCAGCAGCCAACAGGGACAGGGTCTACTAGCGGGAGCCGAGCAGTACTTC.